The rows below give T cell receptor beta chains drawn from one sample of a study of CDR3 diversity in severe acne. TCRdb reprocessed the PCR reads via MiXCR and lists one record per CDR3 protein. Here the sample spans more than 85,000 distinct CDR3 sequences, 51% being singletons. Sequences were obtained from blood. These TCRs come from a male donor with acne. Each CDR3 is given with its conserved first and last residue. A D gene is named only where the DNA matches it firmly. A clone size is listed for some rows: how often the clone was seen (once, few, many), or a class if it is expanded.

d_call clone_size j_call v_call cdr3_nt cdr3_aa
NA NA TRBJ2-7 TRBV10-3 TGTGCCATCACAGGGGCCCCATCCTACGAGCAGTACTTC CAITGAPSYEQYF
TRBD1 NA TRBJ2-1 TRBV12-3/TRBV12-4 TGTGCCAGCAGTTTGGAGGGACAGGGTGACAATGAGCAGTTCTTC CASSLEGQGDNEQFF
NA NA TRBJ2-3 TRBV18 TGTGCCAGCTCACTAGCGGACGCAGATACGCAGTATTTT CASSLADADTQYF
TRBD1 NA TRBJ2-7 TRBV25-1 TGTGCCAGCAGTGAATCTATAGGGACAGGGGGCTTTGACGAGCAGTACTTC CASSESIGTGGFDEQYF
NA many TRBJ2-3 TRBV20-1 TGCAGTGCTAGAGGAGAGCTACTAGGAGTTAGCACAGATACGCAGTATTTT CSARGELLGVSTDTQYF
TRBD1 few TRBJ1-6 TRBV25-1 TGTGCCAGCAGACCCCCGGGACAGGGGTCTTCCTCACCCCTCCACTTT CASRPPGQGSSSPLHF
TRBD1 NA TRBJ1-2 TRBV15 TGTGCCACCAGCAGAGAAACAGGGGTCGCTGGCTGCACCTTC CATSRETGVAGCTF
NA few TRBJ1-5 TRBV2 TGTGCCAGCAGTGGGGATAGCAATCAGCCCCAGCATTTT CASSGDSNQPQHF
TRBD1 few TRBJ2-7 TRBV25-1 TGTGCCAGCAGTGACGTACAGGGGACCTACGAGCAGTACTTC CASSDVQGTYEQYF
NA NA TRBJ2-1 TRBV7-2 TGTGCCAGCAGCTTAGAGGCGTTAGCGGTCTACAATGGGCAGTTCTTC CASSLEALAVYNGQFF
TRBD2 once TRBJ2-3 TRBV7-9 TGTGCCAGCAGCCAACGGACTAGCGGGAGTACGCAGTATTTT CASSQRTSGSTQYF
TRBD2 few TRBJ2-7 TRBV29-1 TGCAGCGTGGGACTAGCGGTCGCCTACGAGCAGTACTTC CSVGLAVAYEQYF
TRBD1 NA TRBJ2-7 TRBV29-1 TGCAGCGTTGGAGACAGGGCCTACGAGCAGTACTTC CSVGDRAYEQYF
NA few TRBJ2-1 TRBV10-3 TGTGCCATCAGTGGGGGGGGGGCGCCGAATGAGCGGTTCTTC CAISGGGAPNERFF
TRBD2 NA TRBJ2-3 TRBV7-9 TGTGCCAGCAGCTTAGCGAGGGGAGCGGGATTGAGGGCAGATACGCAGTATTTT CASSLARGAGLRADTQYF
NA few TRBJ1-4 TRBV4-2 TGTGCCAGCAGCCAAGATAGGACAGTCAACAAAGGCGAAAAACTGTTTTTT CASSQDRTVNKGEKLFF
TRBD1 NA TRBJ2-7 TRBV28 TGTGCCAGCAGTTCTCCCGGGACAGGGGGCGTCTACGAGCAGTACTTC CASSSPGTGGVYEQYF
NA NA TRBJ1-5 TRBV5-1 TGCGCCAGCAGTAAAATTGCCCACCGGACCAAATATAGCAATCAGCCCCAGCATTTT CASSKIAHRTKYSNQPQHF
NA few TRBJ1-5 TRBV7-2 TGTGCCAGCAGCTTCGACCCGAGGCAGCCCCAGCATTTT CASSFDPRQPQHF
TRBD1 NA TRBJ2-6 TRBV29-1 TGCAGCGAGCCCTCTACAGGGGCCCCCTCTGGGGCCAACGTCCTGACTTTC CSEPSTGAPSGANVLTF
NA NA TRBJ2-1 TRBV7-6 TGTGCCAGCAACTCCTACAATGAGCAGTTCTTC CASNSYNEQFF
NA NA TRBJ2-5 TRBV27 TGTGCCAGCAGTTTCCGGGGAAGAGAGACCCAGTACTTC CASSFRGRETQYF
NA once TRBJ1-3 TRBV5-8 TGTGCCAGCAGCTTGATCATGGGGATCTCTGGAGACGCCATATATTTC CASSLIMGISGDAIYF
TRBD2 few TRBJ2-5 TRBV7-2 TGTGCCAGCAGCACGGGGACTAGCGGTTACTCCCAGTACTTC CASSTGTSGYSQYF
TRBD1 many TRBJ2-7 TRBV6-5 TGTGCCAGCAGTTCGGGGACAGCCCAGTTTTACGAGCAGTACTTC CASSSGTAQFYEQYF
TRBD1 NA TRBJ1-2 TRBV6-1 TGTGCCAGCAGTGAAGTGACAGGGGAAGGCTATGGCTACACCTTC CASSEVTGEGYGYTF
NA NA TRBJ2-7 TRBV7-9 TGTGCCAGCAGCCCCGAGGCAATGGAGTACGAGCAGTACTTC CASSPEAMEYEQYF
TRBD2 many TRBJ2-7 TRBV6-5 TGTGCCAGCAGTTACGAGGGTGGGACTAGCGTCTACGAGCAGTACTTC CASSYEGGTSVYEQYF
NA few TRBJ1-5 TRBV15 TGTGCCACCAGCAGAGGCAGAGATAGCAATCAGCCCCAGCATTTT CATSRGRDSNQPQHF
TRBD1 NA TRBJ1-1 TRBV29-1 TGCAGCGTTGACCCAAAGACAGGGTTCGCTTTCTTT CSVDPKTGFAFF
TRBD1 few TRBJ1-6 TRBV12-3/TRBV12-4 TGTGCCAGCAGCACAGGGGGCCCCAAGGCACCCCTCCACTTT CASSTGGPKAPLHF
NA many TRBJ2-3 TRBV19 TGTGCCAGCGGGGGGGTAAGGGACAGTTTCACAGATACGCAGTATTTT CASGGVRDSFTDTQYF
NA few TRBJ2-5 TRBV6-2/TRBV6-3 TGTGCCAGCAGTTATGGGGGGCAGCCGACCCAGTACTTC CASSYGGQPTQYF
TRBD1 NA TRBJ2-5 TRBV2 TGTGCCAGCAGCAACACAGGGGTGGAGACCCAGTACTTC CASSNTGVETQYF
NA NA TRBJ1-5 TRBV24-1 TGTGCCACCAGTGGGCGGCCTGAGCAGCCCCAGCATTTT CATSGRPEQPQHF
TRBD2 NA TRBJ2-7 TRBV2 TGTGCCAGCAGTGAGAGCGGGAGCAGACTAGCCCCACGGGAGCAGTACTTC CASSESGSRLAPREQYF
NA many TRBJ2-1 TRBV19 TGTGCCGCCAGTAGTGGGGCGAGCTACAATGAGCAGTTCTTC CAASSGASYNEQFF
NA NA TRBJ2-5 TRBV7-2 TGTGCCAGAAGCTGGGGGGAGTTGGAAGAGACCCAGTACTTC CARSWGELEETQYF
TRBD1 NA TRBJ1-5 TRBV11-2 TGTACCAGCAGCTCCAAACAGGGGGCGGTTAGCAATCAGCCCCAGCATTTT CTSSSKQGAVSNQPQHF
TRBD1 NA TRBJ2-6 TRBV4-3 TGCGCCAGCAGCCAAGGGACAGGTTCTGGGGCCAACGTCCTGACTTTC CASSQGTGSGANVLTF
NA NA TRBJ2-5 TRBV6-6 TGTGCCAGCAGTTACTCGGGGTCGGAGACCCAGTACTTC CASSYSGSETQYF
NA medium-sized TRBJ2-7 TRBV5-1 TGCGCCAGCAGCTTGGCCGACGTCACCTACGAGCAGTACTTC CASSLADVTYEQYF
TRBD2 NA TRBJ2-3 TRBV10-3 TGTGCCATCAGCCTCCTAGCGGGAGCAGATACGCAGTATTTT CAISLLAGADTQYF
NA NA TRBJ2-7 TRBV7-8 TGTGCCAGCAGCTTAATCCGGGAGCAGTACTTC CASSLIREQYF
TRBD2 NA TRBJ2-5 TRBV13 TGTGCCAGCAGCCCTCGGACTAGCGGACAAGAGACCCAGTACTTC CASSPRTSGQETQYF
TRBD2 many TRBJ2-7 TRBV12-3/TRBV12-4 TGTGCCAGCAGTCTGACTAGCGGGGAGGGTGAGCAGTACTTC CASSLTSGEGEQYF
NA NA TRBJ2-5 TRBV7-2 TGTGCCAGCAGCTTATTAGTCTCATCAGGGGAGGAGACCCAGTACTTC CASSLLVSSGEETQYF
TRBD2 many TRBJ2-7 TRBV12-3/TRBV12-4 TGTGCCAGCAGTTACACTAGCGGGGGGTACGAGCAGTACTTC CASSYTSGGYEQYF
NA many TRBJ2-5 TRBV4-1 TGCGCCAGCAGCCAAGGATTTCGGGGAAAAGGGGAGACCCAGTACTTC CASSQGFRGKGETQYF
NA once TRBJ2-1 TRBV5-1 TGTGCCAGCAGCACCGGGACACGGGACAATGAGCAGTTCTTC CASSTGTRDNEQFF
NA NA TRBJ1-1 TRBV12-5 TGTGCCAGCAGTTTACCAGGGGTGGGCACTGAAGCTTTCTTT CASSLPGVGTEAFF
NA medium-sized TRBJ2-2 TRBV20-1 TGCAGTGCTTTCTCTAGCGCCACCGGGGAGCTGTTTTTT CSAFSSATGELFF
NA NA TRBJ1-2 TRBV2 TGTGCCAGCAGCAAAACCGGGACACCGTACGGCTACACCTTC CASSKTGTPYGYTF
NA NA TRBJ2-7 TRBV25-1 TGTGCCAGCAGCCAAGTCGGGGCAGCCACCTACGAGCAGTACTTC CASSQVGAATYEQYF
TRBD2 NA TRBJ2-5 TRBV7-6 TGTGCCAGCAGCTTACGACTAGCGGGACTAGAGACCCAGTACTTC CASSLRLAGLETQYF